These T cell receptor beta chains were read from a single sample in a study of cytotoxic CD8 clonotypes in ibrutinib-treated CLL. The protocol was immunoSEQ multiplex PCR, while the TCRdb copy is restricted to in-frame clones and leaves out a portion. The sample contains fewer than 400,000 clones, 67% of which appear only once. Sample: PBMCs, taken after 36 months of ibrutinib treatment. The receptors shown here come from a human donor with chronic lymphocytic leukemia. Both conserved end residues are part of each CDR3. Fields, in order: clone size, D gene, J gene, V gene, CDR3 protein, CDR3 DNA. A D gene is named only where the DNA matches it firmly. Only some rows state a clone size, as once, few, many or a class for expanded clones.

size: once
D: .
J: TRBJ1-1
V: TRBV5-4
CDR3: CASSFFGDPSDWTFF
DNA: TGTGCCAGCAGCTTTTTTGGCGACCCCTCGGACTGGACTTTCTTT

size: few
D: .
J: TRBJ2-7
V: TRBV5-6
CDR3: CASSPGGPKYEQYF
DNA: TGTGCCAGCAGCCCCGGGGGGCCTAAGTATGAGCAGTACTTC

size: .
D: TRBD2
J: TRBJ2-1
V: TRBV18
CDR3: CASSPRKGGGQNNEQFF
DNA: TGTGCCAGCTCACCACGGAAGGGCGGGGGGCAGAACAATGAGCAGTTCTTC

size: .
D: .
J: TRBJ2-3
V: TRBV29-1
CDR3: CSVDRVGTDTQYF
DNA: TGCAGCGTTGACAGGGTTGGAACAGATACGCAGTATTTT

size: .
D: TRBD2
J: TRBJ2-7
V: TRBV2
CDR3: CASSPASLAVEQYF
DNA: TGTGCCAGCAGTCCGGCGAGCCTAGCGGTCGAGCAGTACTTC

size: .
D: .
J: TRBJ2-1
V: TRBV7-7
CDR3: CASSLGGTYNEQFF
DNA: TGTGCCAGCAGTTTAGGGGGGACCTACAATGAGCAGTTCTTC

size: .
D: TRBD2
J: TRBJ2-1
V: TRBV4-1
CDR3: CASSQAGREVYNEQFF
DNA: TGCGCCAGCAGCCAAGCTGGGCGGGAGGTGTACAATGAGCAGTTCTTC

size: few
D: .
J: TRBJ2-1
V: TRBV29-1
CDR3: CTVGYNEQFF
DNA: TGCACCGTGGGGTACAATGAGCAGTTCTTC

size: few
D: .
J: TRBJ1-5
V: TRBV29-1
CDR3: CSVGRDGNQPQHF
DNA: TGCAGCGTTGGCAGGGATGGCAATCAGCCCCAGCATTTT

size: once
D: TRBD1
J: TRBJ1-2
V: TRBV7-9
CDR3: CASSLEQGNFYGYTF
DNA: TGTGCCAGCAGCTTAGAACAGGGGAATTTCTATGGCTACACCTTC

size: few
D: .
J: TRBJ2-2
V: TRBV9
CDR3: CASTQRVSGELFF
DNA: TGTGCCAGCACCCAAAGGGTCTCCGGGGAGCTGTTTTTT

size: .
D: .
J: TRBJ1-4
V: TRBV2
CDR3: CASSFREGEKLFF
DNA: TGTGCCAGCAGTTTCAGGGAAGGTGAAAAACTGTTTTTT

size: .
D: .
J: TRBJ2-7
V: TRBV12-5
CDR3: CASGSRDGLIEQYF
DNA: TGTGCTAGTGGTTCCCGGGACGGCCTCATTGAGCAGTACTTC

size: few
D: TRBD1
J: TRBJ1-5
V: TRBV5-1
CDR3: CASSLGDSSNQPQHF
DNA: TGCGCCAGCAGCTTGGGGGACAGTTCCAATCAGCCCCAGCATTTT

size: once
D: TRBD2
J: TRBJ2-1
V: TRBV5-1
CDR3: CASSLAAGGPYNEQFF
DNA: TGCGCCAGCAGCTTGGCCGCGGGGGGGCCCTACAATGAGCAGTTCTTC

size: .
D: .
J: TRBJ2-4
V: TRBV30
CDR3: CAWRKSRTSKNIQYF
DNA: TGTGCCTGGAGAAAAAGCCGGACAAGCAAAAACATTCAGTACTTC

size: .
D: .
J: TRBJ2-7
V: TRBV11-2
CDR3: CASSYTRGANEQYF
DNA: TGTGCCAGCAGCTACACGAGGGGGGCGAACGAGCAGTACTTC

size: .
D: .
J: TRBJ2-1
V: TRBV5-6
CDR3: CASSPERTWGNEQFF
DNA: TGTGCCAGCAGCCCCGAACGGACCTGGGGAAATGAGCAGTTCTTC

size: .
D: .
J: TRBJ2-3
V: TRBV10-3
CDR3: CAIRDGQSSPTDTQYF
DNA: TGTGCCATCAGGGATGGGCAATCATCCCCCACAGATACGCAGTATTTT

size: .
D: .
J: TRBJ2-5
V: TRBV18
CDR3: CASSQRQNVETQYF
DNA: TGTGCCAGCTCCCAGAGACAGAACGTGGAGACCCAGTACTTC

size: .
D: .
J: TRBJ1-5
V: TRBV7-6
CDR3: CASSPSGVQPQHF
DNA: TGTGCCAGCAGCCCTAGTGGGGTTCAGCCCCAGCATTTT

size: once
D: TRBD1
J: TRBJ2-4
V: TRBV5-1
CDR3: CASSSDRAVAKNIQYF
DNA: TGCGCCAGCAGCAGCGACAGGGCAGTAGCCAAAAACATTCAGTACTTC

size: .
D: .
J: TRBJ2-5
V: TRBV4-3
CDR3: CASSQGLVRETQYF
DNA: TGCGCCAGCAGCCAAGGGCTAGTACGGGAGACCCAGTACTTC

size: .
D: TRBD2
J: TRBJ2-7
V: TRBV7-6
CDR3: CASSLVASGFAYEQYF
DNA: TGTGCCAGCAGCTTAGTGGCTAGCGGGTTCGCCTACGAGCAGTACTTC

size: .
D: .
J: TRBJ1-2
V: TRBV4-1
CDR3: CASSQGYREVGYTF
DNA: TGCGCCAGCAGCCAAGGGTACAGGGAAGTCGGCTACACCTTC

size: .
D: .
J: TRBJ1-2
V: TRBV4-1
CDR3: CASSQLRGIKYGYTF
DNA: TGCGCCAGCAGCCAATTGCGTGGGATTAAATATGGCTACACCTTC

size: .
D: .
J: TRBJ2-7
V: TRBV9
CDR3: CASSVGVAPYEQYF
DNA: TGTGCCAGCAGCGTAGGGGTTGCACCCTACGAGCAGTACTTC

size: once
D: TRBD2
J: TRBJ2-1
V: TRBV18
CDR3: CASSTGGYNEQFF
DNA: TGTGCCAGCTCTACGGGGGGCTACAATGAGCAGTTCTTC

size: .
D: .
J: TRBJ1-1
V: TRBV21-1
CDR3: CASRMTGINTEAFF
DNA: TGTGCCAGCAGGATGACAGGGATAAACACTGAAGCTTTCTTT

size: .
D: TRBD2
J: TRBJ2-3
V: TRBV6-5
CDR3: CASTDGLAGDTQYF
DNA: TGTGCCAGCACCGATGGACTAGCGGGAGATACGCAGTATTTT

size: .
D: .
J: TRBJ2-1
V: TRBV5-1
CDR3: CASSRGGHNEQFF
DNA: TGCGCCAGCAGTCGAGGGGGGCACAATGAGCAGTTCTTC

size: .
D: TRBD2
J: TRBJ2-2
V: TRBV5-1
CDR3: CASSKAGAGELFF
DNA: TGCGCCAGCAGCAAAGCGGGAGCCGGGGAGCTGTTTTTT